The following is a TCR beta chain sequence with its context. Its antigen is as yet unknown. This entry is derived from a study of cytomegalovirus exposure and HLA in healthy donors. In the study overall: There were 90 million to 130 million unique TCR beta sequences, drawn from 150 million to 200 million T cells, in an earlier analysis. Study results and caveats: The classifier reportedly diagnosed cytomegalovirus status with high sensitivity and specificity.

PCR employed 60 Vbeta and 13 Jbeta primers. This table comes from immunoSEQ multiplex PCR, and its TCRdb copy is limited to in-frame clones, with some not included. Across 85,000 to 110,000 clones, the top ten clones capture 3% to 3.5% of the sample. These donors counted as nominally healthy when sampled, but unrecorded immune exposures were likely. The CDR3 is 15 residues long. Germline V gene data show CDR1 as SGHTA and CDR2 as FQGNSA. With V trimmed by 4 bases and J by 2 bases, 7 bases remained unmatched. The rearrangement uses TRBV7-2 and TRBJ1-1; 7 bases fit TRBD1. The receptor was derived from a man aged 35 to 55 in good health and CMV-seronegative. Sequenced material: PBMCs. This CDR3 reads CASSSRDRQNTEAFF. The CDR3 DNA follows: TGTGCCAGCAGCTCCAGGGACAGACAAAACACTGAAGCTTTCTTT.